These 20 T cell receptor beta chains were all obtained from the same sample, sequenced in a study of T cells in Graves' hyperthyroidism and ophthalmopathy (dated by TCRdb to about 2019). Library preparation used multiplex PCR. The instrument given in TCRdb is Illumina HiSeq 2000. The TCR beta CDR3 regions were amplified from RNA transcripts. The first round of RT-PCR for the TCR CDR3 was performed with the HTBI primer set and the Qiagen OneStep RT-PCR kit. TCRdb ran its own pipeline on the public reads, namely fastp trimming at Q25 and MiXCR clone calling, and kept in-frame beta chains. Every entry covers one CDR3 protein and lists the most common genes and DNA from its rows. This sample is represented by some 210,000 distinct CDR3 sequences; 17% of them were singletons. The ten largest clones add up to under 65% of the sample. Specimen: blood. These receptors were obtained from a man aged 50 or older with Graves' hyperthyroidism.

This clonotype was recorded many times. The rearrangement joins TRBV12-5 to TRBJ1-1; perhaps TRBD1 as D (5 bases). Germline values: CDR1 LGHNT, CDR2 FRNRAP. CDR3 length: 12 amino acids. V was trimmed by 5 bases and J by 6 bases, leaving 10 bases between them. CDR3 DNA: TGTGCTAGTGGTCCTGGGACTGCTGAAGCTTTCTTT. It codes for CASGPGTAEAFF.

This clonotype was found many times. The genes are TRBV28 and TRBJ1-1; the D gene is possibly TRBD1 (6 bases). The ends were cut back, 3 bases at V and 1 base at J, with 18 bases in the middle. Germline values: CDR1 MDHEN, CDR2 SYDVKM. The CDR3 extends over 17 amino acids. CDR3 region: CASSLMGFLRGNTEAFF. The CDR3 DNA reads TGTGCCAGCAGTTTGATGGGGTTTCTCAGGGGGAACACTGAAGCTTTCTTT.

This clonotype came up many times. The chain employs TRBV2 and TRBJ2-7, with 9 bases aligning to TRBD2. The CDR3 loop spans 14 amino acids. CDR1 is SNHLY, CDR2 FYNNEI, per germline. V trimming: 4 bases; J trimming: 3 bases; junction bases outside the gene matches: 4. The CDR3 reads CASSVRTSVYEQYF. Written as DNA, the CDR3 is TGTGCCAGCAGTGTTCGGACTAGCGTCTACGAGCAGTACTTC.

In its sample, this clonotype was seen many times. The V gene is TRBV3-1, the J gene TRBJ1-3, with D unclear. V was shortened by 4 bases and J by 10 bases, with 11 bases between the two germline ends. This CDR3 is built from 12 residues. In germline, CDR1 is LGHDT, CDR2 YNNKEL (reference sequence). CDR3 sequence: CASSPDSLTIYF. CDR3 sequence (DNA): TGTGCCAGCAGCCCCGATTCCTTAACCATATATTTT.

This clonotype occurred a few times. The chain recombines TRBV12-3 or TRBV12-4 with TRBJ1-2; no firm D call. The V end was cut by 6 bases, the J end by 8 bases, with 16 bases between. The CDR3 is 13 amino acids. Here the CDR3 reads CASSPGPAGGYTF. The CDR3, as DNA: TGTGCCAGCAGCCCCGGGCCTGCTGGGGGCTACACCTTC.

This clonotype was detected many times. The chain links TRBV6-1 to TRBJ1-4; no reliable D call. Germline lookup yields CDR1 MNHNS and CDR2 SASEGT. This CDR3 spans 12 amino acids. Trimming shortened V by 4 bases and J by 8 bases, and 8 bases separated the two germline ends. CDR3 sequence reads: CASSGPGEKLFF. In DNA, the CDR3 is TGTGCCAGCAGTGGTCCCGGGGAAAAACTGTTTTTT.

In its sample, this clonotype was seen many times. V and J are TRBV24-1 and TRBJ2-2; 7 bases are a match to TRBD1. Germline V gene lookup returns CDR1 KGHDR and CDR2 SFDVKD. Trimming took 4 bases from V and 5 from J; bases not matched to a gene: 6. The CDR3 is 15 residues long. The CDR3 loop reads CATSDPGQTTGELFF. DNA for the CDR3: TGTGCCACCAGTGACCCGGGACAGACGACCGGGGAGCTGTTTTTT.

The sample holds many counts of this clonotype. The V call is TRBV7-8, the J call TRBJ2-7; no definite D call. The germline V gene encodes CDR1 SGHVS and CDR2 FQNEAQ. The CDR3 spans 13 residues. V lost 6 bases to trimming and J lost 0 bases, with 9 bases between them. The CDR3 reads CASSRRTSYEQYF. The CDR3 DNA is TGTGCCAGCAGTCGACGGACCTCCTACGAGCAGTACTTC.

The chain links TRBV6-1 to TRBJ2-7; D might be TRBD1 (6 bases). The CDR3 has 14 amino acids. Per germline, CDR1 MNHNS and CDR2 SASEGT. The V end was cut by 5 bases, the J end by 4 bases, with 15 bases between. CDR3 nucleotides: TGTGCCAGCAGTAGTCCGGGACACCGTTACGAGCAGTACTTC. Amino acids: CASSSPGHRYEQYF.

In its sample, this clonotype was seen many times. The chain has TRBV18 and TRBJ1-5, with a possible D match to TRBD1 (6 bases). V was trimmed by 5 bases and J by 2 bases, leaving 13 bases between them. The length of the CDR3 is 15 residues. Germline assignment: CDR1 KGHSH and CDR2 LQKENI. The CDR3 region has the DNA TGTGCCAGCTCAACAATACAGGGTGGCAATCAGCCCCAGCATTTT. Translated, it gives CASSTIQGGNQPQHF.

The rearrangement uses TRBV6-2 or TRBV6-3 and TRBJ1-1; no definite D call. The CDR3 loop spans 15 amino acids. Per germline, CDR1 MNHEY and CDR2 SVGEGT. Trimming stripped 0 bases from V and 6 bases from J, with 14 bases between. The CDR3 reads CASSYSISGWAEAFF. The CDR3 region has the DNA TGTGCCAGCAGTTACTCGATATCGGGGTGGGCTGAAGCTTTCTTT.

CDR3 amino acids: CASSSLWGKDRGSGELFF. The CDR3 DNA follows: TGTGCCAGCAGCTCTTTGTGGGGGAAGGACAGGGGATCCGGGGAGCTGTTTTTT. This sequence joins TRBV11-2 and TRBJ2-2, with TRBD1 identical over 9 bases. CDR1 and CDR2 (germline): SGHAT, FQNNGV. V trimming: 4 bases; J trimming: 6 bases; junction bases outside the gene matches: 15. This CDR3 is 18 amino acids long.

This clonotype was observed a few times. This CDR3 reads CASSQQRGKQETQYF. DNA of the CDR3: TGTGCCAGCAGCCAACAAAGGGGGAAACAAGAGACCCAGTACTTC. The chain couples TRBV4-2 to TRBJ2-5, with D tentatively TRBD1 (6 bases). CDR1 is LGHNA and CDR2 is YNFKEQ in the germline V gene. The V and J ends lost 2 bases and 2 bases respectively, with 12 bases between them. The CDR3 is 15 residues long.

The chain employs TRBV4-1 and TRBJ1-1, with TRBD1 matching over 7 bases. The CDR3 has 15 amino acids. The germline CDR1 and CDR2 sequences are MGHRA and YSYEKL. After removal of 1 base from V and 3 bases from J, the junction contained 5 bases not matched to a gene. The CDR3 sequence is CASSQVGGADTEAFF. DNA for the CDR3: TGCGCCAGCAGCCAAGTAGGGGGCGCGGACACTGAAGCTTTCTTT.

This clonotype was detected ten times or more. The V call is TRBV11-2, the J call TRBJ1-2; tentative D call: TRBD1 (6 bases). The CDR3 is made up of 16 amino acids. In germline, CDR1 is SGHAT, CDR2 FQNNGV. Trimming removed 4 bases from V and 4 bases from J, with 19 bases in between. In DNA form, the CDR3 reads TGTGCCAGCAGCTCCTTAGGGGGGGACGGAATCTATGGCTACACCTTC. Encoded protein: CASSSLGGDGIYGYTF.

The DNA for the CDR3 is TGTGCCAGCAGCATCAACGAGGGGTGGGAAGCTTTCTTT. It yields the protein CASSINEGWEAFF. This chain connects TRBV7-2 to TRBJ1-1, with D possibly being TRBD1 (5 bases). The CDR3 consists of 13 residues. Germline values: CDR1 SGHTA, CDR2 FQGNSA. V shed 5 bases and J shed 8 bases, with 15 bases lying between them.

The sample holds many counts of this clonotype. The genes are TRBV7-9 and TRBJ1-2; D gene uncertain. The germline V and J ends were trimmed by 5 bases and 4 bases, with 11 bases remaining between them. CDR1 is SEHNR and CDR2 is FQNEAQ in the germline V gene (reference sequence). The CDR3 has 13 amino acids. The CDR3, as DNA: TGTGCCAGCAGCCGGCCGGGTGGCTATGGCTACACCTTC. Protein: CASSRPGGYGYTF. Using reference TRBV7-9 and TRBJ1-2 for the parts outside the CDR3, the full variable domain is DTGVSQNPRHKITKRGQNVTFRCDPISEHNRLYWYRQTLGQGPEFLTYFQNEAQLEKSRLLSDRFSAERPKGSFSTLEIQRTEQGDSAMYLCASSRPGGYGYTFGSGTRLTVV.

This sequence joins TRBV20-1 and TRBJ2-2; weak D call: TRBD2 (12 bases). The CDR3 extends over 20 amino acids. Looked up from germline, CDR1 is DFQATT and CDR2 is SNEGSKA (reference sequence). Trimming took 5 bases from V and 5 from J, leaving 33 bases between them. The CDR3 DNA is TGCAGTGCTGCCGGGGACAGGGGGGTGCTAGCGGGAGGGGCTACCGGGGAGCTGTTTTTT. Encoded protein: CSAAGDRGVLAGGATGELFF.

This rearrangement joins TRBV20-1 to TRBJ2-5, with TRBD2 as a possible D gene (5 bases). Germline V CDR1 and CDR2: DFQATT, SNEGSKA (reference sequence). CDR3 length: 14 amino acids. V lost 1 base to trimming and J lost 2 bases, with 11 bases between them. The CDR3 sequence is CSARGGSVQETQYF. DNA for the CDR3: TGCAGTGCTAGAGGAGGTAGCGTACAAGAGACCCAGTACTTC.

This clonotype has at least ten counts. The rearrangement joins TRBV9 to TRBJ2-3, with 8 bases lining up with TRBD2. Germline loops: CDR1 SGDLS, CDR2 YYNGEE. The CDR3 runs 16 residues. V trimming: 0 bases; J trimming: 2 bases; junction bases outside the gene matches: 5. As DNA, the CDR3 is TGTGCCAGCAGCGTAGTGGCGGGGGGTCTCACAGATACGCAGTATTTT. Translation: CASSVVAGGLTDTQYF.